This TCR beta chain was recorded in a study of blood T cell repertoires in COVID-19. The overall study: Some COVID-19 samples were acute and others convalescent; all came from the United States, Italy and Spain. PBMCs, B-cell-depleted T cells, or T cells were the source of the cDNA or gDNA that made up the material.

The CDR3 sequence is 12 residues long. Germline assignment: CDR1 SQVTM and CDR2 ANQGSEA. The V gene lost 7 bases and the J gene lost 7 bases, with 14 bases spanning the gap. Under the authors' procedure: The assay estimated nucleated cells by amplifying reference gene primers. Sequencing was performed with immunoSEQ multiplex PCR; in TCRdb, only in-frame clones are kept and a portion is missing. V, J and clone size were drawn from that table, and D and trimming were deduced from the DNA. The sample has tens of thousands of clones, less than 80% seen once. The chain employs TRBV29-1 and TRBJ2-1, with unresolved D. The sequencing sample was made of peripheral blood. The TCR comes from a woman in her 50s with acute or convalescent COVID-19. Here the CDR3 reads CSGIKTWNEQFF. DNA for the CDR3: TGCAGCGGGATAAAGACATGGAATGAGCAGTTCTTC.